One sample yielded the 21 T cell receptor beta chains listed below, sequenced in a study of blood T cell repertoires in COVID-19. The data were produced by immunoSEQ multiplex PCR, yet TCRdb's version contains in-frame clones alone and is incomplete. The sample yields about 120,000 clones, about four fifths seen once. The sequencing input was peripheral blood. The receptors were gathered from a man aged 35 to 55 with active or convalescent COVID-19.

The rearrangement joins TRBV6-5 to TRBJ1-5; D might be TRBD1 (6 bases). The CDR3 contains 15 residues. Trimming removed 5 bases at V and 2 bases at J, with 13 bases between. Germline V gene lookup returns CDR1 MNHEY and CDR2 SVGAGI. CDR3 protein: CASSRTRQGNQPQHF. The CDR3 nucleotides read TGTGCCAGCAGTCGTACTCGACAGGGCAATCAGCCCCAGCATTTT.

The CDR3 protein is CASSMVGRQPQHF. CDR3 nucleotides: TGTGCCAGTAGTATGGTTGGGAGGCAGCCCCAGCATTTT. This chain uses TRBV19 with TRBJ1-5; D is unresolved. The CDR3 extends over 13 amino acids. Germline V gene data show CDR1 as LNHDA and CDR2 as SQIVND (reference sequence). V was shortened by 3 bases and J by 7 bases, with 10 bases between the two germline ends.

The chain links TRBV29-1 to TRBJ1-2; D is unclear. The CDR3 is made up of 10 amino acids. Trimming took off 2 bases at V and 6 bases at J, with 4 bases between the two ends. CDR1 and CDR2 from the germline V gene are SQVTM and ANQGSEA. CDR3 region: CSVEQDGYTF. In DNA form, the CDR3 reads TGCAGCGTTGAACAGGATGGCTACACCTTC.

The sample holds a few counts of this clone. The CDR3 loop reads CASSSEPQGWHGELFF. CDR3 nucleotides: TGTGCCAGCAGCTCTGAACCTCAGGGTTGGCACGGGGAGCTGTTTTTT. This chain links TRBV7-8 with TRBJ2-2; tentatively, D is TRBD1 (5 bases). The CDR3 contains 16 residues. V lost 4 bases to trimming and J lost 7 bases, with 19 bases between them. CDR1 and CDR2 from the germline V gene are SGHVS and FQNEAQ.

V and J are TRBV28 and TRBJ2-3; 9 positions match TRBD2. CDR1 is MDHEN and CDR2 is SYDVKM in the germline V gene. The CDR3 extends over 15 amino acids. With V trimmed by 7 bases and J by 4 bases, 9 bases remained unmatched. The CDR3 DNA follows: TGTGCCAGCACCCGGGCGGGGGGGCCACCAGATACGCAGTATTTT. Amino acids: CASTRAGGPPDTQYF.

The CDR3 loop is CASSVGRGSTDTQYF. The CDR3 bases are TGTGCCAGCAGTGTGGGGCGGGGAAGCACAGATACGCAGTATTTT. The V call is TRBV27, the J call TRBJ2-3; possible D gene TRBD2, 6 bases. The length of the CDR3 is 15 residues. Germline V lookup: CDR1 MNHEY, CDR2 SMNVEV (reference sequence). Trimming left V 5 bases short and J 0 bases short, with 12 bases between.

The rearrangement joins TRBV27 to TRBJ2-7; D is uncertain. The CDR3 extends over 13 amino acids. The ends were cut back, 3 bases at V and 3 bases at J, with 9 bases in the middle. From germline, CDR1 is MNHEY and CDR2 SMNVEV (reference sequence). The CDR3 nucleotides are TGTGCCAGCAGTTTGGGCGTTGACTACGAGCAGTACTTC. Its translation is CASSLGVDYEQYF.

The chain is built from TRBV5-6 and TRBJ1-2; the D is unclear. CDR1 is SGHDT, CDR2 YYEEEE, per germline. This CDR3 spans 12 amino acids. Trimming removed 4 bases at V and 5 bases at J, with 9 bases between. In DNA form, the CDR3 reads TGTGCCAGCAGCCAGGATCGGTATGGCTACACCTTC. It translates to CASSQDRYGYTF.

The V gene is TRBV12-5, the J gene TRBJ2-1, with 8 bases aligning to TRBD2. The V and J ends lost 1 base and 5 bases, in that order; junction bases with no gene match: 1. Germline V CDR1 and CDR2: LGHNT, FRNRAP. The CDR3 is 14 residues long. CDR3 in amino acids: CASGLAGGNNEQFF. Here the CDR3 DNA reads TGTGCTAGTGGTTTGGCGGGAGGGAACAATGAGCAGTTCTTC.

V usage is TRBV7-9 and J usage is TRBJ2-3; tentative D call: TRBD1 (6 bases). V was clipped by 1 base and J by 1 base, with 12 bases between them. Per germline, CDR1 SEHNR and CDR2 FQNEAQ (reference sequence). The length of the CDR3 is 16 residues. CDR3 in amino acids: CASSLGGGQGTDTQYF. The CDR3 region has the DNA TGTGCCAGCAGCTTAGGTGGGGGCCAGGGCACAGATACGCAGTATTTT. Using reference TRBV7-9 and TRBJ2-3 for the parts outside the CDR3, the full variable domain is DTGVSQNPRHKITKRGQNVTFRCDPISEHNRLYWYRQTLGQGPEFLTYFQNEAQLEKSRLLSDRFSAERPKGSFSTLEIQRTEQGDSAMYLCASSLGGGQGTDTQYFGPGTRLTVL.

CDR3 sequence: CATSAGTSGWEETQYF. The CDR3 nucleotides read TGTGCCACCAGTGCCGGGACTAGCGGGTGGGAAGAGACCCAGTACTTC. The chain recombines TRBV24-1 with TRBJ2-5, with 12 bases lining up with TRBD2. V was pared by 5 bases and J by 3 bases, with 6 bases of the junction left unmatched. The CDR3 consists of 16 residues. The germline V gene encodes CDR1 KGHDR and CDR2 SFDVKD.

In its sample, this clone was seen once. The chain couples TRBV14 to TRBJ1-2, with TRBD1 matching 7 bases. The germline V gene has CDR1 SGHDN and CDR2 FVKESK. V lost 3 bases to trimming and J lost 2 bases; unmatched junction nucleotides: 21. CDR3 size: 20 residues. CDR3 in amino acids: CASSHRVGQEGQYWNYGYTF. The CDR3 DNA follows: TGTGCCAGCAGCCATCGGGTAGGACAGGAGGGGCAATATTGGAACTATGGCTACACCTTC.

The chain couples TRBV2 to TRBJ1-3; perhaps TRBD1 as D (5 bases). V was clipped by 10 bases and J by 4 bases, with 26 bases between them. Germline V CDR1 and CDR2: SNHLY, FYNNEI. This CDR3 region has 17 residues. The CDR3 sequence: CAIKGDPSQVLGNTIYF. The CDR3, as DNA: TGTGCCATCAAAGGGGATCCTTCTCAGGTCCTCGGAAACACCATATATTTT.

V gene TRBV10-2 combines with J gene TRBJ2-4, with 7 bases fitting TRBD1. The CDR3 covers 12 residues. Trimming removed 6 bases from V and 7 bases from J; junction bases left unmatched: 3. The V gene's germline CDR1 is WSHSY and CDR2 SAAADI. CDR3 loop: CASSRDSNIQYF. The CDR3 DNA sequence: TGCGCCAGCAGCCGGGACAGCAACATTCAGTACTTC.

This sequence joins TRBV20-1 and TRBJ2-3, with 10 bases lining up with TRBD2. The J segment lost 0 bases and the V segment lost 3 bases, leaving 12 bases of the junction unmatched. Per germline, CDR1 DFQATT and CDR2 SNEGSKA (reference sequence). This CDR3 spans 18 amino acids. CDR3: CSASKRGGLIDSTDTQYF. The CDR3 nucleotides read TGCAGTGCTAGTAAGCGGGGGGGCCTAATCGATAGCACAGATACGCAGTATTTT.

CDR3: CASRGLVPYEQYF. The CDR3 DNA is TGTGCCAGCAGAGGACTAGTCCCCTACGAGCAGTACTTC. This chain joins TRBV11-2 and TRBJ2-7; 7 positions agree with TRBD2. The CDR3 loop spans 13 amino acids. Trimming took 6 bases from V and 2 from J; bases not matched to a gene: 4. Germline-derived CDR1 and CDR2 are SGHAT and FQNNGV.

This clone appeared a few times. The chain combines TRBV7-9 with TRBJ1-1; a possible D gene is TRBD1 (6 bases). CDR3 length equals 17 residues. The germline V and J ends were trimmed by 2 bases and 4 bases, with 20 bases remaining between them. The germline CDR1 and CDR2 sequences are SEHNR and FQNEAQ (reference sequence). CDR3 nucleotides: TGTGCCAGCAGCTTACTTTTCTCGGACAGCCAGGCCACTGAAGCTTTCTTT. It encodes CASSLLFSDSQATEAFF.

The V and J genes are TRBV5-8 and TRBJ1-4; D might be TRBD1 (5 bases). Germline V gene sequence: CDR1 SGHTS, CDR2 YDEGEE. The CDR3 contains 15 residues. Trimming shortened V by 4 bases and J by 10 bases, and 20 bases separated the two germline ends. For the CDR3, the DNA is TGTGCCAGCAGCGCGCTCAACACGACAGTTAGAAAACTGTTTTTT. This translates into CASSALNTTVRKLFF.

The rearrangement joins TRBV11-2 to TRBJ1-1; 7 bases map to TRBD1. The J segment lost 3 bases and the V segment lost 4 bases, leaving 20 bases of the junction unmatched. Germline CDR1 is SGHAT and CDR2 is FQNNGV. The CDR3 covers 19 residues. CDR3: CASSSLGARHLTGDTEAFF. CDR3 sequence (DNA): TGTGCCAGCAGCTCTCTGGGCGCGCGACATCTAACAGGGGACACTGAAGCTTTCTTT.

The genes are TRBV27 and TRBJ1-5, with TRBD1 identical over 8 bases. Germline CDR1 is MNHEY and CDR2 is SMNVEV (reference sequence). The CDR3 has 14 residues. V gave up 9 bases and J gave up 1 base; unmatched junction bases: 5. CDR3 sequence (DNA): TGTGCCAGTCACAGGGGGGGGAGCAATCAGCCCCAGCATTTT. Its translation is CASHRGGSNQPQHF.

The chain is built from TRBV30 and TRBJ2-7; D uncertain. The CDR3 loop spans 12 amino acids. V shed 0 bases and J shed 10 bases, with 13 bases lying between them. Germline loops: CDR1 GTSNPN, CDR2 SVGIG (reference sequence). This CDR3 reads CAWSVSPVIQYF. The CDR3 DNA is TGTGCCTGGAGTGTCTCCCCAGTTATTCAGTACTTC.